Listed below are T cell receptor beta chains from one sample, sequenced in a study of cytomegalovirus exposure and HLA in healthy donors. Data came from immunoSEQ multiplex PCR; TCRdb stores just in-frame clones and leaves some out. The table has about 35,000 clones, roughly four fifths seen once. The sample comprised PBMCs. Receptors originate from a woman in her 30s in good health and CMV-seropositive. The CDR3 runs from the conserved cysteine through the conserved F or W. The order of the fields is D gene, clone size, J gene, V gene, CDR3 DNA, CDR3 protein. D genes are given only for firm matches. For some rows the clone size is stated as once, few or many, or as a class when expanded; others skip it.

>-|-|TRBJ1-1|TRBV27
TGTGCCAGCAGTTGGGGAGGGGGAAGCGGCACTGAAGCTTTCTTT
CASSWGGGSGTEAFF
>-|-|TRBJ1-5|TRBV7-8
TGTGCCAGCAGCTTAGTAGGGGTCAGCAATCAGCCCCAGCATTTT
CASSLVGVSNQPQHF
>TRBD1|once|TRBJ2-7|TRBV10-3
TGTGCCACCGGACAGGGGGCGCGCCTTAGCTCCTCCTACGAGCAGTACTTC
CATGQGARLSSSYEQYF
>-|-|TRBJ2-3|TRBV27
TGTGCCAGCAGTTTAACGGGGGATACGCAGTATTTT
CASSLTGDTQYF
>TRBD1|-|TRBJ1-1|TRBV19
TGTGCCAGTAAAAGGGATGGGACAGGTCGACGGACTGAAGCTTTCTTT
CASKRDGTGRRTEAFF
>-|-|TRBJ2-1|TRBV27
TGTGCCAGCAGTCACGTGTCTAGCGCCTACAATGAGCAGTTCTTC
CASSHVSSAYNEQFF
>TRBD2|-|TRBJ2-7|TRBV7-6
TGTGCCAGCAGCCAGCGGGACCCGAGCTACGAGCAGTACTTC
CASSQRDPSYEQYF
>-|-|TRBJ1-2|TRBV6-6
TGTGCCAGCAGTAGTTCCCCAGGCTATGGCTACACCTTC
CASSSSPGYGYTF
>TRBD2|-|TRBJ2-5|TRBV14
TGTGCCAGCAGACGCACTAGCGGGGCTGGGGAGACCCAGTACTTC
CASRRTSGAGETQYF
>-|-|TRBJ2-2|TRBV5-1
TGCGCCAGCAGCTTGGGCCTTACCACCGCGGAGCTGTTCTTT
CASSLGLTTAELFF
>-|-|TRBJ1-2|TRBV21-1
TGTGCCAGCAGCAAAATTGGGGGCGCCTCGATTCGTGGCTACACCTTC
CASSKIGGASIRGYTF
>-|-|TRBJ1-1|TRBV7-3
TGTGCCAGCAGAACGGACAATTCGAACACTGAAGCTTTCTTT
CASRTDNSNTEAFF
>-|-|TRBJ1-1|TRBV30
TGTGCCTGGTGGACACAGTCTTACACTGAAGCTTTCTTT
CAWWTQSYTEAFF
>TRBD1|-|TRBJ2-1|TRBV6-6
TGTGCCAGCAGGCAGACAGGGGGATACAATGAGCAGTTCTTC
CASRQTGGYNEQFF
>TRBD2|-|TRBJ2-7|TRBV9
TGTGCCAGCAGCGTGAGCGGGAGATCCTACGAGCAGTACTTC
CASSVSGRSYEQYF
>-|-|TRBJ2-2|TRBV7-9
TGTGCCAGCAGCTTAGAGGGGACCGGGGAGCTGTTTTTT
CASSLEGTGELFF
>-|-|TRBJ2-2|TRBV13
TGTGCCAGCAATACCGGGACCGGGGAGCTGTTTTTT
CASNTGTGELFF
>-|-|TRBJ1-5|TRBV2
TGTGCCAGCAGCGCAGACAGGACAGAACAGCCCCAGCATTTT
CASSADRTEQPQHF
>-|-|TRBJ1-1|TRBV29-1
TGCAGCGCCATAGGACTTTTGAACACTGAAGCTTTCTTT
CSAIGLLNTEAFF
>-|-|TRBJ2-3|TRBV6-6
TGTGCCAGCGGGTTTACGGGAGCAATTAGCACAGATACGCAGTATTTT
CASGFTGAISTDTQYF
>-|-|TRBJ2-5|TRBV4-2
TGTGCCAGCAGCCAAGAGGGTGGCCCCAGAGGGACCCAGTACTTC
CASSQEGGPRGTQYF
>-|-|TRBJ1-1|TRBV7-8
TGTGCCAGCAGCCCCCGGGAGGGGCGGAGGAACACTGAAGCTTTCTTT
CASSPREGRRNTEAFF
>TRBD1|-|TRBJ1-1|TRBV29-1
TGCAGCGCCGGACAGGGGGAGAACACTGAAGCTTTCTTT
CSAGQGENTEAFF
>TRBD1|-|TRBJ1-5|TRBV7-9
TGTGCCAGCAGCTTAGAGACAGGGTTTCTCGGTGCTGGCAATCAGCCCCAGCATTTT
CASSLETGFLGAGNQPQHF
>-|-|TRBJ2-5|TRBV10-3
TGTGCCATCAGCCCGGGATCCACTCGGGAGACCCAGTACTTC
CAISPGSTRETQYF